This T cell receptor beta chain stems from a study of blood T cell repertoires in COVID-19. In the original workflow: Amplifying reference gene primers gave estimates of nucleated cell counts. The table came from immunoSEQ multiplex PCR; TCRdb's copy has only in-frame clones and leaves some out. From that table come the V and J calls and clone size; the DNA was used to work out D and trimming. The sample lists fewer than 350,000 clones; around nine tenths were seen once. The V and J ends lost 6 bases and 15 bases respectively, with 18 bases between them. CDR1 and CDR2 (germline): DFQATT, SNEGSKA (reference sequence). The CDR3 covers 11 residues.

The sequenced sample was PBMCs or T cells enriched from blood (not recorded which). This sequence was found in a woman between 40 and 50 years old who had recovered from COVID-19. The chain has TRBV20-1 and TRBJ1-5, with D unresolved. CDR3 DNA sequence: TGCAGTGCCAAAGGGAGGGAGACGCCGCATTTT. Its protein is CSAKGRETPHF.